Listed below are T cell receptor beta chains from one sample, sequenced in a study of cytomegalovirus exposure and HLA in healthy donors. Profiled with immunoSEQ multiplex PCR; TCRdb holds only in-frame clones, not every one. The table lists more than 95,000 clones, 89% of them singletons. The sequenced material came from PBMCs. These receptors originate from a young woman in good health and CMV-seronegative. The CDR3 runs from the conserved cysteine through the conserved F or W. The D gene is left open where the match is weak. For some rows the clone size is stated as once, few or many, or as a class when expanded; others skip it.

>.|TRBJ2-4|TRBV5-1|.
CASSLAGTLLAKNIQYF
TGCGCCAGCAGCTTGGCCGGGACTCTTTTAGCCAAAAACATTCAGTACTTC
>.|TRBJ1-2|TRBV6-5|.
CASSDSGATVHGYTF
TGTGCCAGCAGTGACTCGGGGGCAACGGTCCATGGCTACACCTTC
>.|TRBJ1-2|TRBV6-5|.
CASSQDSYGYTF
TGTGCCAGCAGTCAAGACAGCTATGGCTACACCTTC
>.|TRBJ2-3|TRBV28|TRBD2
CASSYGAGGGTDTQYF
TGTGCCAGCAGCTATGGAGCGGGAGGCGGCACAGATACGCAGTATTTT
>once|TRBJ1-4|TRBV2|TRBD1
CASSGPGTVSEKLFF
TGTGCCAGCAGTGGCCCCGGGACAGTATCTGAAAAACTGTTTTTT
>.|TRBJ2-3|TRBV19|.
CASSFRTDIFTDTQYF
TGTGCCAGTAGTTTTCGGACAGATATTTTCACAGATACGCAGTATTTT
>.|TRBJ2-5|TRBV30|.
CARGSGGETQYF
TGTGCCCGGGGTTCTGGAGGGGAGACCCAGTACTTC
>once|TRBJ1-2|TRBV27|TRBD1
CASSPKTQGAGYGYTF
TGTGCCAGCAGCCCTAAGACTCAGGGGGCGGGCTATGGCTACACCTTC
>.|TRBJ1-1|TRBV10-3|TRBD1
CAIGTGDTEAFF
TGTGCCATCGGAACAGGGGACACTGAAGCTTTCTTT
>.|TRBJ1-5|TRBV6-1|.
CASRPVDTSNQPQHF
TGTGCCAGCAGACCCGTGGACACTTCCAATCAGCCCCAGCATTTT
>.|TRBJ2-3|TRBV25-1|.
CASSEWSSVYTDTQYF
TGTGCCAGCAGTGAATGGTCTAGCGTCTACACAGATACGCAGTATTTT
>.|TRBJ1-2|TRBV6-5|.
CASSYDGGRGYTF
TGTGCCAGCAGTTACGACGGGGGTCGGGGCTACACCTTC
>.|TRBJ2-1|TRBV6-5|.
CASSYGSAGEQFF
TGTGCCAGCAGTTATGGGTCTGCGGGAGAGCAGTTCTTC
>.|TRBJ2-7|TRBV28|TRBD1
CASSPGTGTSYEQYF
TGTGCCAGCAGTCCCGGGACAGGGACCTCCTACGAGCAGTACTTC
>many|TRBJ1-1|TRBV27|TRBD1
CASSGTGVHTEAFF
TGTGCCAGCAGTGGGACAGGGGTCCACACTGAAGCTTTCTTT
>once|TRBJ1-3|TRBV14|.
CASSQEQWVAGNTIYF
TGTGCCAGCAGCCAAGAACAGTGGGTAGCTGGAAACACCATATATTTT
>.|TRBJ2-5|TRBV7-9|TRBD1
CASSPRTGLRETQYF
TGTGCCAGCAGCCCCCGGACAGGGCTGCGAGAGACCCAGTACTTC
>.|TRBJ2-5|TRBV19|TRBD1
CASSNPDRVFETQYF
TGTGCCAGTAGTAACCCCGACAGGGTTTTTGAGACCCAGTACTTC
>.|TRBJ2-3|TRBV2|TRBD2
CASSDRRGGGDTQYF
TGTGCCAGCAGTGATAGGCGGGGGGGCGGAGATACGCAGTATTTT
>.|TRBJ1-5|TRBV6-1|.
CASRETQDSYSNQPQHF
TGTGCCAGCAGAGAAACACAAGACAGTTATAGCAATCAGCCCCAGCATTTT
>.|TRBJ2-5|TRBV4-3|TRBD2
CASSQDTSGDQETQYF
TGCGCCAGCAGCCAAGATACTAGCGGGGATCAAGAGACCCAGTACTTC
>.|TRBJ2-1|TRBV6-1|TRBD2
CASSELAGSYNEQFF
TGTGCCAGCAGCGAACTAGCGGGGTCTTACAATGAGCAGTTCTTC
>.|TRBJ1-4|TRBV4-3|.
CASSETWGGPEKLFF
TGCGCCAGCAGCGAAACTTGGGGGGGTCCTGAAAAACTGTTTTTT
>.|TRBJ1-1|TRBV29-1|.
CSGSGTTNTEAFF
TGCAGCGGATCCGGGACTACAAACACTGAAGCTTTCTTT